This T cell receptor beta chain was sequenced in a study of cytomegalovirus exposure and HLA in healthy donors. The PCR employed 60 Vbeta primers together with 13 Jbeta primers. Assay: immunoSEQ multiplex PCR; the TCRdb copy retains only in-frame clones and omits some. The sample has roughly 180,000 clones; roughly 9.4% are singletons. The CDR3 runs to 16 residues. Germline CDR1 is SGDLS and CDR2 is YYNGEE. With V trimmed by 3 bases and J by 1 base, 7 bases remained unmatched. The study, taken as a whole, reports: V- and J-gene trimming of TCR beta was linked (in a later analysis) to a missense DCLRE1C variant. Analyses of presence and absence presupposed an approximately uniform sequencing depth across donors.

Concerning this clone: Its antigen is as yet unknown.

V and J are TRBV9 and TRBJ2-3; 8 bases line up with TRBD2. The clonotype comes from a woman under 40 in good health and CMV-seropositive. Specimen: PBMCs. Written as DNA, the CDR3 is TGTGCCAGCAGCGACCGACTAGCGCGGGGCACAGATACGCAGTATTTT. It is translated as CASSDRLARGTDTQYF.